This T cell receptor (beta chain) was retrieved from a study of cytomegalovirus exposure and HLA in healthy donors. The study ran its PCR with 60 Vbeta and 13 Jbeta primers. Assay used: immunoSEQ multiplex PCR; TCRdb lists only in-frame clones, some missing. The data show 50,000 to 75,000 clones, 75% to 85% seen once. CDR1 and CDR2 (germline): ENHRY, SYGVKD. The CDR3 runs to 15 residues. V was clipped by 4 bases and J by 2 bases; unmatched bases: 7. The source of this sequence is a woman aged 35 to 49 in good health and CMV-seronegative. This chain uses TRBV10-3 with TRBJ2-7, with 8 bases identical to TRBD2. The sequenced sample consisted of PBMCs. CDR3 coding DNA: TGTGCCATCAGTGCGCTCGGGAGGGACACCTACGAGCAGTACTTC. It translates to CAISALGRDTYEQYF.